The clone carrying this T cell receptor beta chain was observed a single time. Its antigen remains unknown. Sequencing was performed with immunoSEQ multiplex PCR; in TCRdb, only in-frame clones are kept and a portion is missing. The sample has more than 10,000 clones; roughly four fifths are singletons. The data are from a study of a mutant IDH1 vaccine in newly diagnosed glioma. About the research overall: Most had both radiotherapy and temozolomide beforehand; others had only one.

Time point in this sample: week 47, end of study. Doses comprised 300 ug of mutant IDH1 20-mer peptide each, plus topical imiquimod. The V gene's germline CDR1 is LGHNA and CDR2 YSLEER. The germline V and J ends were trimmed by 1 base and 2 bases, with 9 bases remaining between them. The CDR3 totals 14 residues. Sequencing used PBMCs, obtained from a glioma patient whose treatment included an IDH1 peptide vaccine. The receptor's source is a woman in her thirties or forties with glioma. The genes are TRBV4-3 and TRBJ2-7, with D uncertain. The CDR3 bases are TGCGCCAGCAGCCAAGGACCCAGTGCCTACGAGCAGTACTTC. This translates into CASSQGPSAYEQYF.